What follows is one T cell receptor (beta chain) and its context. As yet, its antigen is unknown. The CDR3 covers 9 residues. Between the trimmed V and J ends, which lost 8 bases and 2 bases, there was a span of 3 bases. Germline lookup yields CDR1 GTSNPN and CDR2 SVGIG (reference sequence). These data originate in a study of siplizumab effects on memory and regulatory T cells. General study points: Apparently more diverse than memory cells, naive T cells also seemed major alloresponse contributors.

Only in-frame clones appear in the TCRdb table, and some are missing; sequencing was by immunoSEQ multiplex PCR. Among around 87,000 clones listed, just under 90% were seen once. The chain has TRBV30 and TRBJ1-1; D remains ambiguous. The origin of this receptor is a human donor in good health. The sequenced sample was CD4+ T cells sorted from blood. In DNA, the CDR3 is TGTGCCGTAAACACTGAAGCTTTCTTT. It translates to CAVNTEAFF.